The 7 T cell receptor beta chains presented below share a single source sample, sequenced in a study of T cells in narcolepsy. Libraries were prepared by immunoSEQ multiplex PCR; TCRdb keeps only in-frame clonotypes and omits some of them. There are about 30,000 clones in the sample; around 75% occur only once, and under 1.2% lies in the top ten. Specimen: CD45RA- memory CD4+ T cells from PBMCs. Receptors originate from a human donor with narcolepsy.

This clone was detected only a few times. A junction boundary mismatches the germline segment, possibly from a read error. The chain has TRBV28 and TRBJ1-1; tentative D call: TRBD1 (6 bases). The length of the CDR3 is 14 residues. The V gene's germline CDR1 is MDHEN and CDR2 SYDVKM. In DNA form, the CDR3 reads TGTGCCAGCACTTTAATACAGGGGAACACTGAAGCTTTCTTT. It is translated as CASTLIQGNTEAFF. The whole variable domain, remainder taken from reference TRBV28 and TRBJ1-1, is DVKVTQSSRYLVKRTGEKVFLECVQDMDHENMFWYRQDPGLGLRLIYFSYDVKMKEKGDIPEGYSVSREKKERFSLILESASTNQTSMYLCASTLIQGNTEAFFGQGTRLTVV.

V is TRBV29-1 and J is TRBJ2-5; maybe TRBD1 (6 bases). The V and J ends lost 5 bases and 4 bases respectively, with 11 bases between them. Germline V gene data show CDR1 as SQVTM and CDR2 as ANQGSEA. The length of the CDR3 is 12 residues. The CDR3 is CSVQGLGETQYF. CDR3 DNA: TGCAGCGTTCAGGGGTTAGGAGAGACCCAGTACTTC.

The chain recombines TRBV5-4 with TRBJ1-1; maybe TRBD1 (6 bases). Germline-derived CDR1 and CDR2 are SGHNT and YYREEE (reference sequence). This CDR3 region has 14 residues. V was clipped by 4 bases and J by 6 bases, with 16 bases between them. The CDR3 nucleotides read TGTGCCAGCAGCATAACAGGGCGTCTTTCTGAAGCTTTCTTT. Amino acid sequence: CASSITGRLSEAFF.

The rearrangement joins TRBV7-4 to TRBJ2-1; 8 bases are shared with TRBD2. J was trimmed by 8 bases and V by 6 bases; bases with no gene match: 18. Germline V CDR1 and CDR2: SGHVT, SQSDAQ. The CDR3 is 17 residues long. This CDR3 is CASRIIRGTRNWDEQFF. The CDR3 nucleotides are TGTGCCAGCAGGATCATCCGCGGGACTAGGAATTGGGATGAGCAGTTCTTC.

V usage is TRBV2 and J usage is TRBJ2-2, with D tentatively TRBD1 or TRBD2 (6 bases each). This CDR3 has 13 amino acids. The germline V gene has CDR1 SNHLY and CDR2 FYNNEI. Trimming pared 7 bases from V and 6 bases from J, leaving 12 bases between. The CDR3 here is CASMMRGAGELFF. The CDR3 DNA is TGTGCCAGCATGATGAGGGGGGCCGGGGAGCTGTTTTTT.

The CDR3 DNA follows: TGTGCCAGCACTAAAGGGGGGGGCTTCACTGAAGCTTTCTTT. It specifies CASTKGGGFTEAFF. V usage is TRBV7-2 and J usage is TRBJ1-1; D may be TRBD1 (6 bases). Deletions cut 7 bases from V and 4 bases from J, with 16 bases between. CDR3 length equals 14 residues. Germline CDR1 is SGHTA and CDR2 is FQGNSA.

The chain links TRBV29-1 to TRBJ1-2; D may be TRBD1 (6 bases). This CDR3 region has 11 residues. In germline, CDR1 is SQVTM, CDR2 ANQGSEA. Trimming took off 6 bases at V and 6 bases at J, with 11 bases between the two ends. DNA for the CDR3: TGCAGCGTCCGAGGGGGGGATGGCTACACCTTC. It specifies CSVRGGDGYTF.